The present T cell receptor beta chain was sequenced within a study of response to subunit inactivated influenza vaccine. Study observations and caveats: T cells newly recruited by each seasonal influenza vaccination are few, the authors suggested.

This clonotype has a handful of counts. Its antigen is unknown. The germline CDR1 and CDR2 sequences are MNHNS and SASEGT. Trimming cost V 6 bases and J 0 bases, with 21 bases left between them. The CDR3 runs 18 residues. TCRdb independently ran MiXCR on the RT-PCR reads; one entry per CDR3 protein. The sample lists about 650,000 distinct CDR3 sequences, 15% to 18% occurring once. The chain has TRBV6-1 and TRBJ2-4; perhaps TRBD2 as D (5 bases). This specimen consisted of PBMCs from blood, obtained 12 days after vaccination. The sequence was collected from a middle-aged man who received an inactivated influenza vaccine. The CDR3 DNA reads as TGTGCCAGCAGCCCACGGGGTTCCGGGTTGCTAGCCAAAAACATTCAGTACTTC. Translated: CASSPRGSGLLAKNIQYF.